Listed below are T cell receptor beta chains from one sample, sequenced in a study of cytomegalovirus exposure and HLA in healthy donors. Clones were sequenced by immunoSEQ multiplex PCR, and TCRdb holds only the in-frame ones, with some missing. The repertoire holds approximately 140,000 clones, with around 86% as singletons. The sample comprised PBMCs. Receptors originate from a man between 18 and 35 years old in good health and CMV-seronegative. Each CDR3 is given without its conserved first and last residue. Fields, in order: V gene, D gene, J gene, CDR3 protein. The D gene is left open where the match is weak.

TRBV19	TRBD1	.	ASSSGQGDSEQY
TRBV7-7	.	TRBJ2-3	ASSLESGDTQY
TRBV5-8	.	.	ASSLWAGNEQY
TRBV27	.	TRBJ1-5	ASSYLSNSNQPQH
TRBV7-8	TRBD1	TRBJ1-1	ASSRDRAKDTEAF
TRBV5-3	.	TRBJ2-7	ARSLFQGRYEQY
TRBV7-9	.	TRBJ1-2	ASSFPQYGYT
TRBV5-4	.	TRBJ1-1	ASSGGLSNTEAF
TRBV28	.	TRBJ1-4	ASEKGATNEKLF
TRBV14	.	TRBJ2-1	ASSMGWGHTYNEQF
TRBV9	.	TRBJ1-2	ASSVNRDNYGYT
TRBV4-3	TRBD1	TRBJ1-6	ASSQEVTGGSPLH
TRBV7-9	.	TRBJ1-3	ASSPDGEGGNTIY
TRBV27	.	TRBJ1-5	ASSPNRVGQPQH
TRBV18	TRBD1	TRBJ1-5	ASSGTARNQPQH
TRBV12-5	.	TRBJ2-1	ASGLVQSGSNEQF
TRBV10-3	.	TRBJ1-6	AIKHRADNSPLH
TRBV7-9	TRBD1	TRBJ1-1	ACTGAGTEAF
TRBV19	.	TRBJ1-5	ASSIGVSNQPQH
TRBV6-5	.	TRBJ1-2	ASNIAGSNYGYT
TRBV6-5	.	TRBJ2-7	ASSLRGSDHEQY
TRBV7-9	.	TRBJ2-1	ASSSTESNEQF
TRBV2	.	TRBJ1-1	ASSEFLSNTEAF
TRBV6-1	.	TRBJ1-3	ASSPDYSGNTIY
TRBV28	.	TRBJ2-3	ASSLHAGARTDTQY
TRBV4-3	.	TRBJ1-1	ASSQGTANTEAF
TRBV2	TRBD2	TRBJ2-1	ARTSGGYYNEQF
TRBV7-8	.	TRBJ1-1	ASSLASKLGGTEAF
TRBV7-2	TRBD1	TRBJ2-1	ASSQPGQGRNEQF
TRBV5-6	.	TRBJ1-2	ASSLASFFYGYT
TRBV9	.	TRBJ2-5	ASSALQGPQETQY
TRBV5-1	.	TRBJ1-3	ASSLVGANGPGNTIY
TRBV6-1	.	TRBJ2-7	ASSPLLAGQNPY